This TCR beta chain is from a study of tumor-infiltrating lymphocytes in localized non-small cell lung cancer. Findings of the study overall: Only some patients had TCR sequencing, depending on available tissue.

Comments on this clone: As yet, its antigen is unknown.

Sequenced by immunoSEQ multiplex PCR; TCRdb stores in-frame clones only, minus some. The sample has 10,000 to 12,000 clones, about three fifths seen once. The V segment lost 8 bases and the J segment 6 bases; nucleotides outside the gene matches: 7. This CDR3 is 14 amino acids long. Germline CDR1 is MNHNY and CDR2 is SVGAGI (reference sequence). This TCR was recovered from a human donor with non-small cell lung cancer. Material for sequencing was lung tumor tissue. The chain combines TRBV6-6 with TRBJ1-5; 10 bases align to TRBD1. The CDR3, as DNA: TGTGCCAGCGGCTCCGGACAGGGGGTTCAGCCCCAGCATTTT. Its translation: CASGSGQGVQPQHF.